Included here is one TCR beta chain sequence, with context. The data are from a study of blood T cell repertoires in COVID-19. As for the study in general: Sample material is recorded as cDNA or gDNA derived from T cells, B-cell-depleted T cells, or PBMCs.

Profiled with immunoSEQ multiplex PCR; TCRdb holds only in-frame clones, not every one. Seen here are approximately 130,000 clones, 81% observed once, and the top ten hold over 7.5%. CDR1 is ENHRY, CDR2 SYGVKD, per germline. The CDR3 loop spans 11 amino acids. The sequencing sample was made of peripheral blood. The receptor was derived from a woman aged 55-75 years with active or convalescent COVID-19. This rearrangement joins TRBV10-3 to TRBJ1-1; no definite D call. CDR3 in DNA: TGTGCTGTTCGTTCCTACACTGAAGCTTTCTTT. Translated: CAVRSYTEAFF.